These 31 T cell receptor beta chains came from one sample sequenced in a study of T-cell reconstitution after alpha-beta-depleted transplantation in children. Unique molecular identifiers were incorporated into the prepared TCRbeta library. In TCRdb, the PCR reads were re-called with MiXCR into one record per CDR3 protein. The sample gives a few hundred thousand distinct CDR3 sequences, under 14% of which show up once; about a quarter is in the top ten. The starting material was peripheral blood, obtained 180 days after TCRalphabeta/CD19-depleted stem cell transplant. Receptor source: a male patient aged 2-9 years who had a stem cell transplant for chronic granulomatous disease, so the T cells may come from the graft donor.

This clonotype was counted ten times or more. The chain joins TRBV4-1 to TRBJ2-7; the match to TRBD1 covers 9 bases. Germline lookup yields CDR1 MGHRA and CDR2 YSYEKL. J was trimmed by 4 bases and V by 6 bases; bases with no gene match: 10. The CDR3 is 15 residues long. The CDR3 loop is CASRPEWTGVYEQYF. The CDR3 bases are TGCGCCAGCAGGCCAGAATGGACAGGGGTGTACGAGCAGTACTTC.

This chain connects TRBV13 to TRBJ2-2; D is possibly TRBD1 (6 bases). The V end was cut by 1 base, the J end by 6 bases, with 15 bases between. Germline CDR1 PRHDT, CDR2 FYEKMQ (reference sequence). The CDR3 runs 16 residues. The CDR3 nucleotides read TGTGCCAGCAGCTTAGTTCAGGGGCTGGGGTCCGGGGAGCTGTTTTTT. It translates to CASSLVQGLGSGELFF.

The CDR3 sequence is CASNPPTSGGVNEQFF. The CDR3 DNA reads TGTGCCAGCAACCCACCGACTAGCGGAGGGGTCAATGAGCAGTTCTTC. The chain combines TRBV28 with TRBJ2-1; 9 positions agree with TRBD2. Germline V CDR1 and CDR2: MDHEN, SYDVKM. J was trimmed by 6 bases and V by 7 bases; bases with no gene match: 13. There are 16 residues in the CDR3.

The table lists this clonotype with many counts. In DNA, the CDR3 is TGTGCCAGCAGTCGAGGGGGAGGACCCTCTTACACAGATACGCAGTATTTT. This sequence encodes CASSRGGGPSYTDTQYF. The rearrangement joins TRBV7-2 to TRBJ2-3; D could derive from TRBD1 or TRBD2 (6 bases each). CDR1 is SGHTA and CDR2 is FQGNSA in the germline V gene. V shed 6 bases and J shed 2 bases, with 21 bases lying between them. The CDR3 is made up of 17 amino acids.

The chain recombines TRBV4-2 with TRBJ2-3; D ambiguous. The CDR3 is made up of 15 amino acids. Trimming removed 2 bases at V and 0 bases at J, with 9 bases between. The germline V gene has CDR1 LGHNA and CDR2 YNFKEQ. Here the CDR3 reads CASSQRVSSTDTQYF. The CDR3 DNA follows: TGTGCCAGCAGCCAAAGGGTTTCTAGCACAGATACGCAGTATTTT.

The CDR3 bases are TGTGCCAGCGCCTGGGTGGCGGGGGGACCTCGAAATGAGCAGTTCTTC. It is translated as CASAWVAGGPRNEQFF. V and J are TRBV6-2 or TRBV6-3 and TRBJ2-1, with TRBD2 identical over 8 bases. The CDR3 extends over 16 amino acids. Germline loops: CDR1 MNHEY, CDR2 SVGEGT. The V and J ends lost 8 bases and 7 bases, in that order; junction bases with no gene match: 16.

This clonotype came up many times. The V call is TRBV28, the J call TRBJ2-2, with no clear D. Per germline, CDR1 MDHEN and CDR2 SYDVKM. This CDR3 spans 14 amino acids. V was clipped by 2 bases and J by 7 bases, with 11 bases between them. DNA for the CDR3: TGTGCCAGCAGTTTAATAGGGCCCGTCGGGGAGCTGTTTTTT. It is translated as CASSLIGPVGELFF.

This clonotype was found many times. The chain joins TRBV20-1 to TRBJ2-6, with a possible D match to TRBD2 (7 bases). Germline CDR1 DFQATT, CDR2 SNEGSKA (reference sequence). Trimming removed 5 bases from V and 2 bases from J, with 16 bases in between. This CDR3 is built from 16 residues. CDR3 sequence reads: CSAGGGGKAGANVLTF. For the CDR3, the DNA is TGCAGTGCTGGTGGGGGGGGCAAGGCTGGGGCCAACGTCCTGACTTTC.

This clonotype was counted at least ten times. The chain combines TRBV7-9 with TRBJ2-1, with 9 bases aligning to TRBD1. Germline values: CDR1 SEHNR, CDR2 FQNEAQ (reference sequence). V was pared by 5 bases and J by 1 base, with 6 bases of the junction left unmatched. The length of the CDR3 is 16 residues. CDR3 DNA sequence: TGTGCCAGCAGCCCGGGGACAGGGCCGTCCTACAATGAGCAGTTCTTC. Its translation: CASSPGTGPSYNEQFF.

This clonotype was detected ten times or more. The chain couples TRBV5-1 to TRBJ2-2; 7 bases fit TRBD2. The germline V gene encodes CDR1 SGHRS and CDR2 YFSETQ. The junction had 0 bases not matched to a gene; V was cut back by 4 bases and J by 6 bases. CDR3 length equals 12 residues. In nucleotides, the CDR3 is TGCGCCAGCAGCCGGGAGGCCGGGGAGCTGTTTTTT. This translates into CASSREAGELFF.

This clonotype occurred many times. This chain joins TRBV12-3 or TRBV12-4 and TRBJ2-2; D tentatively fits TRBD1 or TRBD2 (5 bases each). Trimming stripped 1 base from V and 1 base from J, with 10 bases between. The CDR3 is 16 amino acids. This CDR3 is CASSLEGTLNTGELFF. In DNA, the CDR3 is TGTGCCAGCAGTTTAGAGGGGACCCTGAACACCGGGGAGCTGTTTTTT.

This clonotype has at least ten counts. The gene calls are TRBV12-3 or TRBV12-4 and TRBJ1-4; the match to TRBD1 covers 7 bases. With V trimmed by 6 bases and J by 3 bases, 4 bases remained unmatched. There are 14 residues in the CDR3. The DNA of the CDR3 is TGTGCCAGCAGAGGGACAGTTCCTAATGAAAAACTGTTTTTT. Residues: CASRGTVPNEKLFF.

The chain employs TRBV12-3 or TRBV12-4 and TRBJ2-6; TRBD1 agrees at 9 bases. With V trimmed by 1 base and J by 3 bases, 7 bases remained unmatched. The CDR3 is made up of 18 amino acids. Written as DNA, the CDR3 is TGTGCCAGCAGTTTAGATTGGACAGGGGTGTATGGGGCCAACGTCCTGACTTTC. It codes for CASSLDWTGVYGANVLTF.

This clonotype has ten or more counts. The chain combines TRBV7-3 with TRBJ2-1; 11 bases map to TRBD2. Losses at the gene ends were 2 bases for V and 6 bases for J; bases not matched to a gene: 6. The germline gives CDR1 SGHTA, CDR2 FQGTGA. The CDR3 covers 16 residues. CDR3 sequence: CASSLPIAGGPNEQFF. The CDR3 region has the DNA TGTGCCAGCAGCTTACCCATAGCGGGAGGGCCCAATGAGCAGTTCTTC.

This sequence joins TRBV7-9 and TRBJ2-1, with a weak D call TRBD2 (6 bases). The CDR3 consists of 14 residues. V shed 9 bases and J shed 4 bases, with 16 bases lying between them. Germline-derived CDR1 and CDR2 are SEHNR and FQNEAQ (reference sequence). The CDR3 coding sequence is TGTGCCAGGGGACGCGGGACCGTATACAATGAGCAGTTCTTC. It encodes CARGRGTVYNEQFF.

This clonotype was detected many times. The chain uses TRBV28 and TRBJ2-3; tentative D call: TRBD2 (6 bases). The CDR3 consists of 14 residues. The germline CDR1 and CDR2 sequences are MDHEN and SYDVKM. Trimming cost V 5 bases and J 7 bases, with 16 bases left between them. CDR3 sequence: CASSTATSTHTQYF. The DNA of the CDR3 is TGTGCCAGCAGTACAGCGACTAGTACTCATACGCAGTATTTT.

This clonotype was detected ten times or more. The gene calls are TRBV12-5 and TRBJ2-1, with 9 bases lining up with TRBD2. This CDR3 contains 15 residues. The trim removed 0 bases at V and 8 bases at J, leaving 5 bases unmatched. Germline lookup yields CDR1 LGHNT and CDR2 FRNRAP. CDR3 loop: CASGLVSLAGDEQFF. DNA for the CDR3: TGTGCTAGTGGTTTGGTCTCACTAGCGGGCGATGAGCAGTTCTTC.

This clonotype was recorded at least ten times. This chain joins TRBV15 and TRBJ2-3; 7 nucleotides agree with TRBD1. V dropped 1 base and J dropped 0; count of bases not matched to a gene: 7. The CDR3 extends over 17 amino acids. Germline V CDR1 and CDR2: LNHNV, YYDKDF (reference sequence). The CDR3 here is CATSRGNRQGSTDTQYF. The DNA for the CDR3 is TGTGCCACCAGCAGAGGAAACCGACAGGGAAGCACAGATACGCAGTATTTT.

This clonotype has a handful of counts. J is TRBJ1-1 and V is TRBV27, with no clear D. Germline values: CDR1 MNHEY, CDR2 SMNVEV (reference sequence). Deletions cut 3 bases from V and 3 bases from J, with 8 bases between. This CDR3 has 13 residues. CDR3 nucleotide sequence: TGTGCCAGCAGTTTTCTGGGGTACACTGAAGCTTTCTTT. Translation gives CASSFLGYTEAFF.

This clonotype was counted ten times or more. The gene calls are TRBV5-1 and TRBJ2-7; 11 bases match TRBD2. Germline V lookup: CDR1 SGHRS, CDR2 YFSETQ. The CDR3 is 16 amino acids. V was pared by 0 bases and J by 4 bases, with 6 bases of the junction left unmatched. The CDR3 DNA is TGCGCCAGCAGCTTGGGACTAGCGGGAACCTTATACGAGCAGTACTTC. Translating it yields CASSLGLAGTLYEQYF. Variable domain in full (rest from reference TRBV5-1 and TRBJ2-7): KAGVTQTPRYLIKTRGQQVTLSCSPISGHRSVSWYQQTPGQGLQFLFEYFSETQRNKGNFPGRFSGRQFSNSRSEMNVSTLELGDSALYLCASSLGLAGTLYEQYFGPGTRLTVT.

This clonotype was recorded many times. The J gene is TRBJ1-2, the V gene TRBV12-3 or TRBV12-4, with a possible D match to TRBD1 (6 bases). CDR3 size: 14 residues. The V end was cut by 2 bases, the J end by 2 bases, with 9 bases between. The CDR3 coding sequence is TGTGCCAGCAGTTTATCCGGGGGCAACTATGGCTACACCTTC. Amino acids: CASSLSGGNYGYTF.

This clonotype was counted at least ten times. V usage is TRBV18 and J usage is TRBJ2-2, with 8 bases lining up with TRBD2. The V gene end was trimmed by 0 bases and the J gene end by 4 bases; junction bases not matched to a gene: 4. Germline V gene sequence: CDR1 KGHSH, CDR2 LQKENI. The CDR3 contains 16 residues. The CDR3 here is CASSPPLAGFTGELFF. Written as DNA, the CDR3 is TGTGCCAGCTCACCACCGTTAGCGGGATTCACCGGGGAGCTGTTTTTT. Complete variable domain (other parts from reference TRBV18 and TRBJ2-2): NAGVMQNPRHLVRRRGQEARLRCSPMKGHSHVYWYRQLPEEGLKFMVYLQKENIIDESGMPKERFSAEFPKEGPSILRIQQVVRGDSAAYFCASSPPLAGFTGELFFGEGSRLTVL.

This clonotype was recorded many times. This sequence joins TRBV11-2 and TRBJ2-3; 9 nucleotides align to TRBD2. Germline V lookup: CDR1 SGHAT, CDR2 FQNNGV. With 6 bases clipped from V and 1 base from J, the junction kept 2 bases outside the gene matches. The CDR3 contains 14 residues. For the CDR3, the DNA is TGTGCCAGCAGTGGCGGGGGGGGCACAGATACGCAGTATTTT. It translates to CASSGGGGTDTQYF. Full variable domain (missing parts from reference TRBV11-2 and TRBJ2-3): EAGVAQSPRYKIIEKRQSVAFWCNPISGHATLYWYQQILGQGPKLLIQFQNNGVVDDSQLPKDRFSAERLKGVDSTLKIQPAKLEDSAVYLCASSGGGGTDTQYFGPGTRLTVL.

The sample holds many counts of this clonotype. V and J are TRBV29-1 and TRBJ2-3; D possibly matches TRBD1 or TRBD2 (5 bases each). The CDR3 has 13 amino acids. Trimming pared 7 bases from V and 0 bases from J, leaving 11 bases between. The germline V gene has CDR1 SQVTM and CDR2 ANQGSEA. CDR3: CSESRDSTDTQYF. DNA for the CDR3: TGCAGCGAATCCCGGGACAGCACAGATACGCAGTATTTT.

This clonotype was detected many times. This sequence joins TRBV20-1 and TRBJ2-1, with 14 nucleotides matching TRBD2. The CDR3 is made up of 16 amino acids. The germline gives CDR1 DFQATT, CDR2 SNEGSKA (reference sequence). J lost 6 bases, V lost 6 bases, and 10 bases had no gene match. For the CDR3, the DNA is TGCAGTGCGCAGACTAGCGGGAGGGCCTTCCCCAATGAGCAGTTCTTC. It encodes CSAQTSGRAFPNEQFF.

This clonotype has only a few counts. The rearrangement links TRBV6-5 to TRBJ2-7; 7 bases align to TRBD1. The CDR3 totals 14 residues. Germline assignment: CDR1 MNHEY and CDR2 SVGAGI. Trimming cost V 4 bases and J 6 bases; bases outside gene matches: 9. CDR3 sequence: CASSSRQGVTEQYF. The CDR3 nucleotides are TGTGCCAGCAGTTCTCGACAGGGAGTCACCGAGCAGTACTTC.

This clonotype occurred many times. V gene TRBV7-8 combines with J gene TRBJ2-5; 7 nucleotides line up with TRBD2. CDR3 length: 16 amino acids. Germline trimming cut 5 bases from V and 5 bases from J; bases unmatched to any gene: 14. Germline values: CDR1 SGHVS, CDR2 FQNEAQ. In DNA, the CDR3 is TGTGCCAGCAGCGTCCCGCGGGCAGCGGGAAGCGAGACCCAGTACTTC. It encodes CASSVPRAAGSETQYF.

This clonotype came up many times. The rearrangement joins TRBV7-6 to TRBJ1-4; D uncertain. With 4 bases removed from V and 3 bases from J, the gap between germline ends came to 18 bases. The germline gives CDR1 SGHVS, CDR2 FNYEAQ. The CDR3 is 17 residues long. CDR3 nucleotides: TGTGCCAGCAGCTCGGATACCGGACGAACAGCTAATGAAAAACTGTTTTTT. Translating gives CASSSDTGRTANEKLFF. The whole variable domain, remainder taken from reference TRBV7-6 and TRBJ1-4, is GAGVSQSPRYKVTKRGQDVALRCDPISGHVSLYWYRQALGQGPEFLTYFNYEAQQDKSGLPNDRFSAERPEGSISTLTIQRTEQRDSAMYRCASSSDTGRTANEKLFFGSGTQLSVL.

This clonotype was seen repeatedly, ten times or more. The chain carries TRBV20-1 and TRBJ1-3, with 7 bases fitting TRBD1. CDR1 is DFQATT and CDR2 is SNEGSKA in the germline V gene (reference sequence). V lost 6 bases to trimming and J lost 4 bases; unmatched junction nucleotides: 6. CDR3 length: 13 amino acids. The CDR3 DNA is TGCAGTGCCAGGATAGGGGGCGGAAACACCATATATTTT. Protein: CSARIGGGNTIYF.

This clonotype was detected many times. The rearrangement uses TRBV20-1 and TRBJ2-3, with D tentatively TRBD1 or TRBD2 (5 bases each). This CDR3 region has 13 residues. CDR1 DFQATT and CDR2 SNEGSKA come from the germline V gene (reference sequence). Trimming shortened V by 5 bases and J by 4 bases, and 13 bases separated the two germline ends. CDR3 sequence: CSADPGAPDTQYF. The CDR3 region has the DNA TGCAGTGCTGACCCCGGGGCGCCAGATACGCAGTATTTT.

This clonotype was detected ten times or more. This rearrangement joins TRBV3-1 to TRBJ2-2; D uncertain. The CDR3 covers 14 residues. Trimming shortened V by 4 bases and J by 4 bases, and 10 bases separated the two germline ends. CDR1 is LGHDT, CDR2 YNNKEL, per germline (reference sequence). Written as DNA, the CDR3 is TGTGCCAGCAGCCCCCAACCGGGCACCGGGGAGCTGTTTTTT. Encoded protein: CASSPQPGTGELFF.